The rows below give T cell receptor beta chains drawn from one sample of a study of OX40 agonist ivuxolimab in advanced cancers. Data came from immunoSEQ multiplex PCR; TCRdb stores just in-frame clones and leaves some out. The data hold 55,000 to 80,000 clones, with 80% to 95% observed a single time. The material was CD4+ or CD8+ T cells sorted from blood, obtained in a trial of the OX40 agonist ivuxolimab. These receptors all stem from an adult with an advanced solid tumor such as melanoma, head and neck, liver or kidney cancer. CDR3s include the opening cysteine and the closing phenylalanine or tryptophan. Fields, in order: clone size, J gene, V gene, D gene, CDR3 DNA, CDR3 protein. A D gene is named only where the DNA matches it firmly. Size is omitted from some rows. Given values are once, few, many or a class for expanded clones.

clone size: NA; J gene: TRBJ1-1; V gene: TRBV6-1; D gene: NA; CDR3 DNA: TGTGCCAGCAGTGTAGGGGACATCGTTCCCCCTGAAGCTTTCTTT; CDR3 protein: CASSVGDIVPPEAFF
clone size: NA; J gene: TRBJ2-2; V gene: TRBV6-1; D gene: NA; CDR3 DNA: TGTGCCAGCAGTCGATGGACAGAGAGCACCGGGGAGCTGTTTTTT; CDR3 protein: CASSRWTESTGELFF
clone size: NA; J gene: TRBJ2-2; V gene: TRBV6-1; D gene: TRBD1; CDR3 DNA: TGTGCCAGCAGAGAAAAACAGGGGTCCGGGGAGCTGTTTTTT; CDR3 protein: CASREKQGSGELFF
clone size: NA; J gene: TRBJ1-2; V gene: TRBV19; D gene: NA; CDR3 DNA: TGTGCCAGTAGCACCACAAGGGAGAACTATGGCTACACCTTC; CDR3 protein: CASSTTRENYGYTF
clone size: NA; J gene: TRBJ2-1; V gene: TRBV18; D gene: TRBD2; CDR3 DNA: TGTGCCAGCTCACCAGTTGGACTAGGGCGTAATGAGCAGTTCTTC; CDR3 protein: CASSPVGLGRNEQFF
clone size: NA; J gene: TRBJ2-1; V gene: TRBV9; D gene: NA; CDR3 DNA: TGTGCCAGCAGCCTAGGGGCGGCTGGAGCGTCTGAGCAGTTCTTC; CDR3 protein: CASSLGAAGASEQFF
clone size: NA; J gene: TRBJ2-3; V gene: TRBV19; D gene: NA; CDR3 DNA: TGTGCCAGTAGTGAGGTAGCGGCTATCACAGATACGCAGTATTTT; CDR3 protein: CASSEVAAITDTQYF
clone size: NA; J gene: TRBJ2-5; V gene: TRBV30; D gene: NA; CDR3 DNA: TGTGCCTGGGGTCCGGGACCCCAAGAGACCCAGTACTTC; CDR3 protein: CAWGPGPQETQYF
clone size: once; J gene: TRBJ2-3; V gene: TRBV25-1; D gene: TRBD2; CDR3 DNA: TGTGCCAGCAGTGGGCGGGGGTGGATATTATCAGATACGCAGTATTTT; CDR3 protein: CASSGRGWILSDTQYF
clone size: NA; J gene: TRBJ1-5; V gene: TRBV27; D gene: NA; CDR3 DNA: TGTGCCAGCAGTTCACTAGGGGCAGGTCGGCAGCCCCAGCATTTT; CDR3 protein: CASSSLGAGRQPQHF
clone size: NA; J gene: TRBJ2-7; V gene: TRBV6-1; D gene: TRBD1; CDR3 DNA: TGTGCCAGCGAGTCGGGACAGTCCTACGAGCAGTACTTC; CDR3 protein: CASESGQSYEQYF
clone size: NA; J gene: TRBJ1-6; V gene: TRBV18; D gene: NA; CDR3 DNA: TGTGCCAGCTCACAAGGGGATCCACCCCTCCACTTT; CDR3 protein: CASSQGDPPLHF